This T cell receptor (beta chain) emerged from a study of blood T cell repertoires in COVID-19. Across the study: Acute and convalescent COVID-19 specimens originated in the United States, Italy and Spain. Sample material is recorded as cDNA or gDNA derived from T cells, B-cell-depleted T cells, or PBMCs.

V was clipped by 2 bases and J by 1 base, with 12 bases between them. Germline CDR1 WNHNN, CDR2 SYGVQD (reference sequence). The CDR3 is made up of 16 amino acids. In the authors' methods: The authors estimated nucleated cell counts from reference gene primer amplification. Profiled with immunoSEQ multiplex PCR; TCRdb holds only in-frame clones, not every one. The V and J calls and clone size were taken over from that table, and D and trimming were inferred from the DNA. The sample includes some 89,000 clones, approximately 80% of them seen just once. Material for sequencing was peripheral blood. This TCR was recovered from an older man with acute or convalescent COVID-19. This chain joins TRBV10-1 and TRBJ2-1; D unclear. In DNA form, the CDR3 reads TGCGCCAGCAGTGAGGGAAGTCAGGATTCCTACAATGAGCAGTTCTTC. Its protein product is CASSEGSQDSYNEQFF.